This T cell receptor (beta chain) was captured by sequencing in a study of shared clonotypes between healthy human individuals. Findings and limits, study-wide: The study sampled only blood, and tissue repertoires likely differ.

Points on this clone: What it binds is not known.

Tens of millions of PBMCs served as the genomic DNA source for unsorted samples. Each PCR replicate run on unsorted PBMC took in approximately 270 ng DNA, tens of thousands of T cell genomes. The assay was immunoSEQ multiplex PCR, and TCRdb's table has in-frame clones only and misses some. This sample carries about 490,000 clones, 76% of them seen once, and the ten largest clones take 10% to 15%. Germline lookup yields CDR1 SEHNR and CDR2 FQNEAQ (reference sequence). This CDR3 spans 14 amino acids. After removal of 2 bases from V and 4 bases from J, the junction contained 3 bases not matched to a gene.

This chain joins TRBV7-9 and TRBJ2-5; TRBD2 agrees at 8 bases. The sequenced material came from PBMCs. This TCR was recovered from a woman between 40 and 50 years old in good health. Some clones in this sample may be carry-over from other donors' samples. CDR3 sequence reads: CASSLSGLAETQYF. The CDR3 DNA sequence: TGTGCCAGCAGCTTATCTGGACTAGCAGAGACCCAGTACTTC.